This TCR beta chain was profiled in a study of blood T cell repertoires in COVID-19. Overall study context: The origin of the acute and convalescent COVID-19 samples was the United States, Italy and Spain. Sources were T cells, B-cell-depleted T cells, or PBMCs; the material itself was cDNA or gDNA.

In the authors' methods: Estimated nucleated cell counts came from reference gene primer amplification. Produced via immunoSEQ multiplex PCR; TCRdb's table is partial and in-frame only. V and J calls and clone size are as listed in that table; D and trimming were resolved from the DNA. The sample holds 200,000 to 250,000 clones, around 88% seen once. This CDR3 has 11 residues. CDR1 KGHDR and CDR2 SFDVKD come from the germline V gene. Trimming cost V 4 bases and J 4 bases, with 3 bases left between them. The chain carries TRBV24-1 and TRBJ1-2, with D unclear. This TCR came from a woman aged 25 to 39 who had recovered from COVID-19. Material: peripheral blood. CDR3 region: CATSDSYGYTF. The CDR3 region has the DNA TGTGCCACCAGTGACTCCTATGGCTACACCTTC.